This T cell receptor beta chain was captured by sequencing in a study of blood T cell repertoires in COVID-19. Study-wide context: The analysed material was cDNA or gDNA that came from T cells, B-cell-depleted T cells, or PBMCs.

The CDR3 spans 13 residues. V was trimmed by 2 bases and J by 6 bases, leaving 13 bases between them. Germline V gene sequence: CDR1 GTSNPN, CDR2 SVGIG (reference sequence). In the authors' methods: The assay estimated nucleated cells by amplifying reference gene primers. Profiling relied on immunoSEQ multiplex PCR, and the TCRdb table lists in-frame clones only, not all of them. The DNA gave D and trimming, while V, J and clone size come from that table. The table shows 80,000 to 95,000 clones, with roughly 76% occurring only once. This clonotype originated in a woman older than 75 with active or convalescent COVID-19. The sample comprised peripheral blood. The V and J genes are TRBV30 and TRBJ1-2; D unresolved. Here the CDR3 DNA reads TGTGCCTGGAGTTTTCTCCTGGGCGATGGCTACACCTTC. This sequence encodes CAWSFLLGDGYTF.